The rows below give T cell receptor beta chains drawn from one sample of a study of T-cell reconstitution after alpha-beta-depleted transplantation in children. TCRdb re-called the PCR reads through MiXCR, storing one row per CDR3 protein. The sample lists roughly 500,000 distinct CDR3 sequences, about 33% occurring once. The source was PBMCs from the stem cell graft donor, collected from the stem cell graft. The source is a human donor who donated a stem cell graft to a child with aplastic anemia. CDR3s include the opening cysteine and the closing phenylalanine or tryptophan. The order of the fields is J gene, clone size, D gene, V gene, CDR3 DNA, CDR3 protein. The D gene is left open where the match is weak. Clone size is not always given. Where it is, it says once, few, many or a class for expanded clones.

J: TRBJ2-5; size: few; D: NA; V: TRBV6-2/TRBV6-3; DNA: TGTGCCAGCAGAGGCCTATCAGTTACTCTCGGACGTCTGGGACGGGAGACCCAGTACTTC; CDR3: CASRGLSVTLGRLGRETQYF
J: TRBJ1-4; size: NA; D: NA; V: TRBV29-1; DNA: TGCAGCGTTCAGCAGGGAGAGGGTTGGAGTAATGAAAAACTGTTTTTT; CDR3: CSVQQGEGWSNEKLFF
J: TRBJ2-3; size: NA; D: NA; V: TRBV5-1; DNA: TGCGCCAGCAGCGCGGAAGGAGGGGGAGATACGCAGTATTTT; CDR3: CASSAEGGGDTQYF
J: TRBJ2-5; size: few; D: TRBD1; V: TRBV7-2; DNA: TGTGCCAGCAGCTTAGTTAAACAGGGGGGAACCCAGTACTTC; CDR3: CASSLVKQGGTQYF
J: TRBJ1-2; size: NA; D: NA; V: TRBV5-1; DNA: TGCGCCAATACACCCCAGGGGAGAGATGGCTACACCTTC; CDR3: CANTPQGRDGYTF
J: TRBJ1-1; size: NA; D: NA; V: TRBV15; DNA: TGTGCCACCAGCAGAGTTGGCTTGGACACTGAAGCTTTCTTT; CDR3: CATSRVGLDTEAFF
J: TRBJ2-7; size: few; D: NA; V: TRBV20-1; DNA: TGCAGTCCCTGGGGGGACTACGAGCAGTACTTC; CDR3: CSPWGDYEQYF
J: TRBJ2-2; size: NA; D: TRBD2; V: TRBV3-1; DNA: TGTGCCAGCAGCCAAGCGGGAGGGCATGTGGCCGGGGAGCTGTTTTTT; CDR3: CASSQAGGHVAGELFF
J: TRBJ2-1; size: few; D: TRBD2; V: TRBV27; DNA: TGTGCCAGCAGTTTAGGGGGGGGGGATTGGAATGAGCAGTTCTTC; CDR3: CASSLGGGDWNEQFF
J: TRBJ2-7; size: NA; D: NA; V: TRBV12-3/TRBV12-4; DNA: TGTGCCAGCAGTTTATTGGATACCTCCTACGAGCAGTACTTC; CDR3: CASSLLDTSYEQYF
J: TRBJ1-2; size: NA; D: TRBD1; V: TRBV4-3; DNA: TGCGCCAGCAGCCAAGAATGGACAGGGGTTAAAGGCTACACCTTC; CDR3: CASSQEWTGVKGYTF
J: TRBJ2-3; size: NA; D: TRBD1; V: TRBV7-2; DNA: TGTGCCAGCAGCACCCGGACAGGGGGCGACACAGATACGCAGTATTTT; CDR3: CASSTRTGGDTDTQYF
J: TRBJ1-5; size: once; D: TRBD1; V: TRBV12-3/TRBV12-4; DNA: TGTGCCAGCAGTTTAGCTGGACAGGCTAATCAGCCCCAGCATTTT; CDR3: CASSLAGQANQPQHF
J: TRBJ2-7; size: NA; D: NA; V: TRBV6-1; DNA: TGTGCCAGCAGTGTAGGGACACTGTATGAGCAGTACTTC; CDR3: CASSVGTLYEQYF
J: TRBJ2-1; size: few; D: TRBD1; V: TRBV7-8; DNA: TGTGCCAGCAGCCTAGGACAGGGGACGTACAATGAGCAGTTCTTC; CDR3: CASSLGQGTYNEQFF
J: TRBJ2-2; size: few; D: TRBD2; V: TRBV6-5; DNA: TGTGCCAGCAGTTACTCGATTCGGGGGGGTCGAAACACCGGGGAGCTGTTTTTT; CDR3: CASSYSIRGGRNTGELFF
J: TRBJ2-3; size: NA; D: NA; V: TRBV28; DNA: TGTGCCAGCAGTTTATTCTTAGGGGTAGCTCAAAGCACAGATACGCAGTATTTT; CDR3: CASSLFLGVAQSTDTQYF
J: TRBJ1-2; size: many; D: NA; V: TRBV25-1; DNA: TGTGCCAGCACCCCTGGGGGGGCAGGGGCCCACTATGGCTACACCTTC; CDR3: CASTPGGAGAHYGYTF
J: TRBJ2-7; size: NA; D: NA; V: TRBV7-9; DNA: TGTGCCAGCAGCTTAGTGGAGGCGCACTACGAGCAGTACTTC; CDR3: CASSLVEAHYEQYF
J: TRBJ1-2; size: NA; D: NA; V: TRBV5-1; DNA: TGCGCCAGCAGTCCGCCCAACTACTATGGCTACACCTTC; CDR3: CASSPPNYYGYTF
J: TRBJ1-6; size: few; D: NA; V: TRBV12-3/TRBV12-4; DNA: TGTGCCACCTCACGGGGGTTAGATAATTCACCCCTCCACTTT; CDR3: CATSRGLDNSPLHF
J: TRBJ2-5; size: few; D: NA; V: TRBV5-1; DNA: TGCGCCAGCAGCAGGGGGGTCCAGGTAGACGGGGAGACCCAGTACTTC; CDR3: CASSRGVQVDGETQYF
J: TRBJ2-5; size: few; D: NA; V: TRBV20-1; DNA: TGCAGTGCTGGGGGACACGACCAAGAGACCCAGTACTTC; CDR3: CSAGGHDQETQYF
J: TRBJ2-2; size: NA; D: NA; V: TRBV6-2/TRBV6-3; DNA: TGTGCCAGCAGTCGACTAGTAAACACCGGGGAGCTGTTTTTT; CDR3: CASSRLVNTGELFF
J: TRBJ2-3; size: many; D: NA; V: TRBV13; DNA: TGTGCCAGCAGCTTAGAAGGGGCTAGCGCAGATACGCAGTATTTT; CDR3: CASSLEGASADTQYF
J: TRBJ1-1; size: few; D: TRBD1; V: TRBV12-3/TRBV12-4; DNA: TGTGCCAGCAGCAACGCATTAGGGACAGGGTTCACTGAAGCTTTCTTT; CDR3: CASSNALGTGFTEAFF
J: TRBJ2-3; size: few; D: NA; V: TRBV6-5; DNA: TGTGCCAGCAGTTACGGGACCTCGGCTTTCGGCGCAGATACGCAGTATTTT; CDR3: CASSYGTSAFGADTQYF
J: TRBJ2-1; size: few; D: NA; V: TRBV10-3; DNA: TGTGCCATCACCGATACAGGGCACAATGAGCAGTTCTTC; CDR3: CAITDTGHNEQFF
J: TRBJ1-1; size: many; D: NA; V: TRBV12-3/TRBV12-4; DNA: TGTGCCAGCAGTTTACACACTGAAGCTTTCTTT; CDR3: CASSLHTEAFF
J: TRBJ2-5; size: NA; D: TRBD2; V: TRBV12-3/TRBV12-4; DNA: TGTGCCAGCAGTGTCCTAGCGGGAGGTGAGACCCAGTACTTC; CDR3: CASSVLAGGETQYF
J: TRBJ1-2; size: NA; D: NA; V: TRBV29-1; DNA: TGCAGCGTTGCTATTAGCGGAGGCTACACCTTC; CDR3: CSVAISGGYTF
J: TRBJ2-3; size: few; D: TRBD2; V: TRBV6-5; DNA: TGTGCCAGCAGTTACTCGATATCTAGCGGGAGCACAGATACGCAGTATTTT; CDR3: CASSYSISSGSTDTQYF
J: TRBJ2-1; size: NA; D: NA; V: TRBV5-4; DNA: TGTGCCAGCAGCTTTGCAGGGGCATCCTACAATGAGCAGTTCTTC; CDR3: CASSFAGASYNEQFF
J: TRBJ1-5; size: NA; D: NA; V: TRBV6-1; DNA: TGTGCCAGCAGTGAGGGACGGTTTTGGCCCCAGCATTTT; CDR3: CASSEGRFWPQHF
J: TRBJ2-1; size: NA; D: NA; V: TRBV5-5; DNA: TGTGCCAGCAGCTTGGCGGGACTTGAGAAACTGGGGGAGTTCTTC; CDR3: CASSLAGLEKLGEFF
J: TRBJ2-3; size: few; D: TRBD2; V: TRBV6-5; DNA: TGTGCCAGCAGTTACTCACAGCGGGGGGGCACAGATACGCAGTATTTT; CDR3: CASSYSQRGGTDTQYF
J: TRBJ2-1; size: many; D: NA; V: TRBV5-1; DNA: TGCGCCAGCAGCTTGGCGCTAAGCTCCTACAATGAGCAGTTCTTC; CDR3: CASSLALSSYNEQFF
J: TRBJ2-1; size: NA; D: TRBD2; V: TRBV7-9; DNA: TGTGCCAGCAGCCCGAGGGGGACTAGCCTCAATGAGCAGTTCTTC; CDR3: CASSPRGTSLNEQFF
J: TRBJ2-5; size: NA; D: TRBD1; V: TRBV20-1; DNA: TGCAGTGCTAACCTACAGGGGGGCGGCGAGACCCAGTACTTC; CDR3: CSANLQGGGETQYF
J: TRBJ2-7; size: NA; D: NA; V: TRBV15; DNA: TGTGCCACCAGCAGAGCAGGGGTTTCCTACGAGCAGTACTTC; CDR3: CATSRAGVSYEQYF
J: TRBJ1-2; size: NA; D: NA; V: TRBV12-5; DNA: TGTGCTAGTGGTTTTCTCCCCGGACAGCTAACCTCTAACTATGGCTACACCTTC; CDR3: CASGFLPGQLTSNYGYTF
J: TRBJ2-1; size: few; D: NA; V: TRBV4-3; DNA: TGCGCCAGCAGCCAAGATCAAATTGACGGCGGCTCCTACAATGAGCAGTTCTTC; CDR3: CASSQDQIDGGSYNEQFF
J: TRBJ2-7; size: once; D: TRBD1; V: TRBV28; DNA: TGTGCCAGCATCCGACTCGGGACAGGGCCCTACGAGCAGTACTTC; CDR3: CASIRLGTGPYEQYF
J: TRBJ2-1; size: few; D: TRBD2; V: TRBV5-1; DNA: TGCGCCAGCTCGCTAGCGGGAAATAGTGAGCAGTTCTTC; CDR3: CASSLAGNSEQFF